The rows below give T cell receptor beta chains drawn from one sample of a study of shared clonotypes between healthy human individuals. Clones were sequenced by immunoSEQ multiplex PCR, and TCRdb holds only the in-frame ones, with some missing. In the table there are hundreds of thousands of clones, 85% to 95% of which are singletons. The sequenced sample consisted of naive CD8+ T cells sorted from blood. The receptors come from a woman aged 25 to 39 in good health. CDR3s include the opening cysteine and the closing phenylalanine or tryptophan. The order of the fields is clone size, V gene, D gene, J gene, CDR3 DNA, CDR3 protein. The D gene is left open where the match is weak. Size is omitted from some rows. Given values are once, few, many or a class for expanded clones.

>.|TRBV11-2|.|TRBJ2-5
TGTGCCAGCAGCTTACATGGGGCGAGCGGGGAGACCCAGTACTTC
CASSLHGASGETQYF
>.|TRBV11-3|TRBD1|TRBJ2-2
TGTGCCAGCAGCTTGACAGGGTCCGGGGAGCTGTTTTTT
CASSLTGSGELFF
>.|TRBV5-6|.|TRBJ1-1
TGTGCCAGCAGCCCAGACAGTCAAGCTGAAGCTTTCTTT
CASSPDSQAEAFF
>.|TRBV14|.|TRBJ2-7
TGTGCCAGCAGCCAAGATTCAGGCCCCTACGAGCAGTACTTC
CASSQDSGPYEQYF
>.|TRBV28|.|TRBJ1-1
TGTGCCAGCAGTTTTAGGTTGGGAAACACTGAAGCTTTCTTT
CASSFRLGNTEAFF
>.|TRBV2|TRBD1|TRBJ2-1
TGTGCCAGCAGTGTCCGGGGACAGCTCAATGAGCAGTTCTTC
CASSVRGQLNEQFF
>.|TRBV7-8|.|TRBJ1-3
TGTGCCAGCACAAACCCAATGACCGGCTCTGGAAACACCATATATTTT
CASTNPMTGSGNTIYF
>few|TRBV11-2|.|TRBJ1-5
TGTGCCAGCAGCGACGGACCAGGGAGCAATCAGCCCCAGCATTTT
CASSDGPGSNQPQHF
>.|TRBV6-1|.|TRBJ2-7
TGTGCCAGCCGATCTCTTCGGGTGTACGAGCAGTACTTC
CASRSLRVYEQYF
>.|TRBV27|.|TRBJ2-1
TGTGCCAGCAGGACTGCGAATGAGCAGTTCTTC
CASRTANEQFF
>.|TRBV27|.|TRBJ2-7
TGTGCCAGCAGTTTATTTTCGGAAGGGCCCTACGAGCAGTACTTC
CASSLFSEGPYEQYF
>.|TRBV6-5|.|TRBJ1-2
TGTGCCAGCAGTTACTCGTACCGGGGCGACGGCTACACCTTC
CASSYSYRGDGYTF
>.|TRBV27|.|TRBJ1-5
TGTGCCAGCAGGGCAGGGGTAGGTGAGCCCCAGCATTTT
CASRAGVGEPQHF
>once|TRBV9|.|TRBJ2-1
TGTGCCAGCAGCGACAGCGGTACCACCTACAATGAGCAGTTCTTC
CASSDSGTTYNEQFF
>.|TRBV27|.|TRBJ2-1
TGTGCCAGCAGTTTAAGAGGACAGCCCTACAATGAGCAGTTCTTC
CASSLRGQPYNEQFF
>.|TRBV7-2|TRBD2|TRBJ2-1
TGTGCCAGCAGCTCACTAGCGGGAGGCTTATATGAGCAGTTCTTC
CASSSLAGGLYEQFF
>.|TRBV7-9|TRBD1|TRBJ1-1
TGTGCCAGCAGCCCGAACAGGGGGCAGGCTTTCTTT
CASSPNRGQAFF
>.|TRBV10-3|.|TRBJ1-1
TGTGCCATCAGTGGGGCCTCCCAGGGCACTGAAGCTTTCTTT
CAISGASQGTEAFF
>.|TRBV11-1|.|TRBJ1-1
TGTGCCAGCAGCTCCCCTGTCATCGGGGGAGGAAACACTGAAGCTTTCTTT
CASSSPVIGGGNTEAFF
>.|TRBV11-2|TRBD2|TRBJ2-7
TGTGCCAGCAGCATTAGCGGGAGGGTGGAAGAGCAGTACTTC
CASSISGRVEEQYF
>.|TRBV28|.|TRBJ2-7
TGTGCCAGCAGTTTGGGTCAGGGTAGTGGCTACGAGCAGTACTTC
CASSLGQGSGYEQYF
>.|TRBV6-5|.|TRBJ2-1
TGTGCCAGCAGTGAGACTAACTACAATGAGCAGTTCTTC
CASSETNYNEQFF
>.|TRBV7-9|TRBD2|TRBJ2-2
TGTGCCAGCAGCCCATTAGTACTAGCGGGGGCCACGAACACCGGGGAGCTGTTTTTT
CASSPLVLAGATNTGELFF
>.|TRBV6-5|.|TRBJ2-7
TGTGCCAGCAGCTCCCCGCGGCCCCACTACGAGCAGTACTTC
CASSSPRPHYEQYF
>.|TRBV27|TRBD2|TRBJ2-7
TGTGCCAGCACTCTTAGGTGGGGGGACTACATATACGAGCAGTACTTC
CASTLRWGDYIYEQYF
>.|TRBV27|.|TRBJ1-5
TGTGCCAGCAGTAGAGGGGGGGGTGAGGTGAGGGCCCAGCATTTT
CASSRGGGEVRAQHF
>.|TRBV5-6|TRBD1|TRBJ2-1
TGTGCCAGCAGCTCGATGACAGGGGGCTGGTACAATGAGCAGTTCTTC
CASSSMTGGWYNEQFF
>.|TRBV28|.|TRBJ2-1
TGTGCCAGCAGTAACCCCAATGAGCAGTTCTTC
CASSNPNEQFF
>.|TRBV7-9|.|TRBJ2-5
TGTGCCAGCAGCTTAGGGTTGGGATATCAGACCCAGTACTTC
CASSLGLGYQTQYF
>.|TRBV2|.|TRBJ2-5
TGTGCCAGCAACTTCGGACGAGAGGCCCAGTACTTC
CASNFGREAQYF
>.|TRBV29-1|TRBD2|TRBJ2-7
TGCAGCGTTGTCGGGGGGAGCTCCTACGAGCAGTACTTC
CSVVGGSSYEQYF
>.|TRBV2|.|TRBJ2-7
TGTGCCAGCAGTGACTATCAGGGGGGATACGAGCAGTACTTC
CASSDYQGGYEQYF
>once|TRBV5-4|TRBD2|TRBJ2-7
TGTGCCAGCTGGTCTAGCGGGCACTACGAGCAGTACTTC
CASWSSGHYEQYF
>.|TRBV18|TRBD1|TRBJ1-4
TGTGCCAGCTCACCTGGACAGGCCGGAGCAACTAATGAAAAACTGTTTTTT
CASSPGQAGATNEKLFF
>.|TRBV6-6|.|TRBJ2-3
TGTGCCAGCAGTTACTCGAGAGATACGCAGTATTTT
CASSYSRDTQYF
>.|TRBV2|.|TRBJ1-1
TGTGCCAGCAGAGCCCCCGAAGGGCCCCCGAACACTGAAGCTTTCTTT
CASRAPEGPPNTEAFF
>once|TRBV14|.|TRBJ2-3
TGTGCCAGCAGCCCCGGGTATAGAAATGGGGTTGGCCCGCAGTATTTT
CASSPGYRNGVGPQYF
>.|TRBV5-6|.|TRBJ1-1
TGTGCCAGTAGGACGGGAATGAACACTGAAGCTTTCTTT
CASRTGMNTEAFF
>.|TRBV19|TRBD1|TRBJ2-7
TGTGCCAGTAAGGGGACAGGGGCATACGAGCAGTACTTC
CASKGTGAYEQYF
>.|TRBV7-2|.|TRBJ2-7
TGTGCCAGCAGCTTAGGATCCTACGAGCAGTACTTC
CASSLGSYEQYF
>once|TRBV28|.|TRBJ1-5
TGTGCCAGCTCCTTGGGGGGGCCCAATCAGCCCCAGCATTTT
CASSLGGPNQPQHF
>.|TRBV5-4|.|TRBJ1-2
TGTGCCAGCAGCGTCGATAGGGGCACGTGGGGCTACACCTTC
CASSVDRGTWGYTF
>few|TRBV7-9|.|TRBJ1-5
TGTGCCAGCAGCTTATTTAATCAGCCCCAGCATTTT
CASSLFNQPQHF
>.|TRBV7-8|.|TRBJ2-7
TGTGCCAGCAGCTACTCAGACTACTACGAGCAGTACTTC
CASSYSDYYEQYF
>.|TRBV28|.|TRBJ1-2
TGTGCCAGTGCCGGATCTTATAACTATGGCTACACCTTC
CASAGSYNYGYTF
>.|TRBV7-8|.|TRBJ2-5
TGTGCCAGCAGCTTAGCACTTACGGGGTGGCTGGAGACCCAGTACTTC
CASSLALTGWLETQYF
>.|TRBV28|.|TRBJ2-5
TGTGCCAGCAGCCTCCGGTGGGGGGAGGTCTGGGAGACCCAGTACTTC
CASSLRWGEVWETQYF
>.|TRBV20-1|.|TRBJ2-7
TGCAGTGGCGAAGACGGCTACGAGCAGTACTTC
CSGEDGYEQYF
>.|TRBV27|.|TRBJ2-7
TGTGCCAGCAGTTACGGTGCCCCCTACGAGCAGTACTTC
CASSYGAPYEQYF
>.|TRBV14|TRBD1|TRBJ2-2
TGTGCCAGCAGCCAAGAAGTAGACAGGGGGTTTGACACCGGGGAGCTGTTTTTT
CASSQEVDRGFDTGELFF
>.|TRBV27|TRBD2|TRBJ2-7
TGTGCCAGCAGTCGGACTAGCGGAGGGGCCTCCTACGAGCAGTACTTC
CASSRTSGGASYEQYF
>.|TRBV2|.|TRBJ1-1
TGTGCCAGCAGTGTAAGGACATGGACTGAAGCTTTCTTT
CASSVRTWTEAFF